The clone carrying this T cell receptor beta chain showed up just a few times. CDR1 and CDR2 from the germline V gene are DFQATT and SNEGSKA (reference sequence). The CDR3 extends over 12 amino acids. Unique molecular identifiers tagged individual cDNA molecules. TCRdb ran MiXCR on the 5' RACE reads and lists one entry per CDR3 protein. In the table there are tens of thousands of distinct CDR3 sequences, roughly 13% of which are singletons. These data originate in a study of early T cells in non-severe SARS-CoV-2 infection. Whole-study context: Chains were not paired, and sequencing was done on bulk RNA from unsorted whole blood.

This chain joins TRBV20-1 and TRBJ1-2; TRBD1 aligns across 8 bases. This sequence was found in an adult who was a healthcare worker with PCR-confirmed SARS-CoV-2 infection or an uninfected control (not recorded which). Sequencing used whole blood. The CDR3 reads CTADRGVYGYTF. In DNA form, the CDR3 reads TGCACCGCCGACAGGGGAGTCTATGGCTACACCTTC.